This T cell receptor beta chain was sequenced during a study of PD-L1 blockade in urothelial cancer. The protocol was immunoSEQ multiplex PCR, while the TCRdb copy is restricted to in-frame clones and leaves out a portion. The sample contains more than 12,000 clones, approximately 87% of which appear only once. This CDR3 spans 14 amino acids. The germline gives CDR1 MNHEY, CDR2 SVGAGI. Germline trimming cut 5 bases from V and 8 bases from J; bases unmatched to any gene: 9. The receptor was derived from a man between 65 and 85 years old with urothelial cancer. The chain carries TRBV6-5 and TRBJ1-2; the match to TRBD1 covers 9 bases. The sample consisted of PBMCs, taken around atezolizumab (anti-PD-L1) treatment. CDR3 sequence (DNA): TGTGCCAGCAGTACGACAGGGGGGGCGCAAGGCTACACCTTC. Translating gives CASSTTGGAQGYTF.